Listed below are T cell receptor beta chains from one sample, sequenced in a study of blood T cell repertoires in COVID-19. Sequenced by immunoSEQ multiplex PCR; TCRdb stores in-frame clones only, minus some. The table shows under 250,000 clones, with 84% occurring only once. The sequenced sample was peripheral blood. The receptors were gathered from a man aged 45-60 years with acute or convalescent COVID-19. The CDR3 runs from the conserved cysteine through the conserved F or W. Each record gives: J gene, D gene, V gene, clone size, CDR3 DNA, CDR3 protein. The D gene is left open where the match is weak. The size entry is marked missing in some rows and otherwise reads once, few, many or a size class.

J: TRBJ1-1
D: NA
V: TRBV6-6
size: NA
DNA: TGTGCCAGCAGTTACTCGATTGGGAGGGACACTGAAGCTTTCTTT
CDR3: CASSYSIGRDTEAFF

J: TRBJ2-1
D: NA
V: TRBV10-3
size: NA
DNA: TGTGCCATCAGTGAGCCAGGGATCCTCTTC
CDR3: CAISEPGILF

J: TRBJ1-5
D: TRBD1
V: TRBV6-2/TRBV6-3
size: NA
DNA: TGTGCCAGCAGTTACTCGATGGACAGGCGAGATCAGCCCCAGCATTTT
CDR3: CASSYSMDRRDQPQHF

J: TRBJ2-5
D: TRBD2
V: TRBV2
size: NA
DNA: TGTGCCAGCAGTGGGGTTAGCGGGAGATGGGAGACCCAGTACTTC
CDR3: CASSGVSGRWETQYF

J: TRBJ2-3
D: NA
V: TRBV19
size: few
DNA: TGTGCCACCTGTGGTCGGGATACGCAGTATTTT
CDR3: CATCGRDTQYF

J: TRBJ2-7
D: TRBD2
V: TRBV28
size: few
DNA: TGTGCCAGCAGTTTAACTAGCGGGGGCTGGATGAACGAGCAGTACTTC
CDR3: CASSLTSGGWMNEQYF

J: TRBJ2-1
D: TRBD2
V: TRBV18
size: NA
DNA: TGTGCCAGCTCACCACCGATGGCCGGGGGGGGTTCGGATGAGCAGTTCTTC
CDR3: CASSPPMAGGGSDEQFF

J: TRBJ1-2
D: NA
V: TRBV5-4
size: once
DNA: TGTGCCAGCAAAGACGTAAACGACGGGGCTAACTATGGCTACACCTTC
CDR3: CASKDVNDGANYGYTF

J: TRBJ2-1
D: NA
V: TRBV6-5
size: NA
DNA: TGTGCCAGCAGAATGGGGGGGGCCTCCTACAATGAGCAGTTCTTC
CDR3: CASRMGGASYNEQFF

J: TRBJ1-3
D: NA
V: TRBV29-1
size: NA
DNA: TGCAGCGTTGTCAAAGGAAACACCATATATTTT
CDR3: CSVVKGNTIYF

J: TRBJ2-3
D: TRBD1
V: TRBV3-1/TRBV3-2
size: NA
DNA: TGTGCCAGCAGCCACGACAGGGGGAGTACAGATACGCAGTATTTT
CDR3: CASSHDRGSTDTQYF

J: TRBJ2-7
D: TRBD2
V: TRBV19
size: NA
DNA: TGTGCCAGTAGTATTATGGCGGGAGGTATCCACGAGCAGTACTTC
CDR3: CASSIMAGGIHEQYF

J: TRBJ2-1
D: TRBD1
V: TRBV5-1
size: NA
DNA: TGCGCCAGCAGCTTGCTCGGACAGGGCAGTAAGGATGAGCAGTTCTTC
CDR3: CASSLLGQGSKDEQFF

J: TRBJ1-2
D: TRBD1
V: TRBV5-4
size: few
DNA: TGTGCCAGCAGCTCCTCCGGGACAGGGGGTCCCTGGGGCTACACCTTC
CDR3: CASSSSGTGGPWGYTF

J: TRBJ2-1
D: TRBD2
V: TRBV7-9
size: NA
DNA: TGTGCCAGCAGCTTAGGGGCTAGCGGGTACCCTCTCTCCTACAATGAGCAGTTCTTC
CDR3: CASSLGASGYPLSYNEQFF

J: TRBJ1-1
D: NA
V: TRBV6-4
size: few
DNA: TGTGCCAGCAGTGACGGCGGGAGTGAAGCTTTCTTT
CDR3: CASSDGGSEAFF

J: TRBJ1-6
D: NA
V: TRBV21-1
size: NA
DNA: TGTGCCAGCAGCAAAGACAGGAAAAATTCACCCCTCCACTTT
CDR3: CASSKDRKNSPLHF

J: TRBJ1-1
D: NA
V: TRBV11-2
size: NA
DNA: TGTGCCAGCAGGTATAGGGGAGGGACCACTGAAGCTTTCTTT
CDR3: CASRYRGGTTEAFF

J: TRBJ2-1
D: NA
V: TRBV21-1
size: once
DNA: TGTGCCAGCAGCAAGACTAGCGGGATTGACAATGAGCAGTTCTTC
CDR3: CASSKTSGIDNEQFF

J: TRBJ1-4
D: TRBD1
V: TRBV14
size: few
DNA: TGTGCCAGCAGCCAGCAACAGGGGATGAATGAAAAACTGTTTTTT
CDR3: CASSQQQGMNEKLFF